This TCR beta chain was sequenced for a study of glioma-infiltrating T cells after dendritic cell vaccination. Study in general: Dendritic cell vaccination trial patients had either newly diagnosed or recurrent glioblastoma.

V dropped 2 bases and J dropped 5; count of bases not matched to a gene: 4. CDR3 length: 16 residues. Germline V gene data show CDR1 as MNHEY and CDR2 as SVGAGI. This clone was recorded once. Time point meaning: after dendritic cell vaccination, including at tumor progression/relapse. TCRB CDR3 was amplified from 2 ug genomic DNA or less. Primers: 60 V beta forward and 13 J beta reverse. Sequenced by immunoSEQ multiplex PCR; TCRdb stores in-frame clones only, minus some. The profile covers fewer than 95,000 clones, with less than 85% appearing a single time and approximately 8% taken by the ten largest.

The input for sequencing was blood, taken after dendritic cell vaccination. The chain employs TRBV6-5 and TRBJ2-2; TRBD1 matches at 11 bases. This receptor was taken from a human donor with glioblastoma. CDR3 protein: CASSYPGTGGTGELFF. The CDR3 nucleotides are TGTGCCAGCAGTTACCCCGGGACAGGGGGGACCGGGGAGCTGTTTTTT.